This entry is about one TCR beta chain. The antigen is unknown. This sample stems from a study of T cell responses to AZD1222 COVID-19 vaccine. Findings and caveats of the study: Only a handful of AZD1222 recipients were seropositive at baseline. White British donors predominated, females outnumbered males, and clonal diversity was possibly underestimated. Spike-specific TCRs gained breadth and depth after people received two AZD1222 doses.

The CDR3 contains 15 residues. Trimming at V came to 5 bases and at J to 3 bases, leaving 6 bases not matched to a gene. Germline V gives CDR1 MNHEY, CDR2 SMNVEV (reference sequence). Both about-4-week and about-12-week second-dose recipients were combined. Clones were sequenced by immunoSEQ multiplex PCR, and TCRdb holds only the in-frame ones, with some missing. The repertoire holds roughly 150,000 clones, with 80% to 95% as singletons. Sequenced material: peripheral blood, taken 28 days after the second AZD1222 dose. The source of this sequence is an adult who received the AZD1222 COVID-19 vaccine. The chain combines TRBV27 with TRBJ2-7; 11 bases agree with TRBD1. The CDR3 loop reads CASSPGQGAVYEQYF. The CDR3 DNA reads as TGTGCCAGCAGTCCCGGACAGGGGGCAGTCTACGAGCAGTACTTC.